What follows describes a single T cell receptor beta chain. Its specificity is unknown. The sample belongs to a study of T cell responses to AZD1222 COVID-19 vaccine. Germline-derived CDR1 and CDR2 are MDHEN and SYDVKM. V was cut by 2 bases and J by 5 bases, with 7 bases left in between. This CDR3 has 14 residues. Using immunoSEQ multiplex PCR, the repertoire was profiled, and TCRdb retains in-frame clones only, with some absent. Among about 140,000 clones, around 84% were seen once, and the ten largest hold approximately 4%. Points from the study as a whole: Regions left unmutated in variants are reportedly the target of nearly half of spike-specific TCRs. Females outnumbered males among donors, who were mostly white British; clonal diversity was possibly underestimated. It was only after the peak T cell response that any repertoires were sampled.

The sequenced sample was peripheral blood, obtained on day 0 of AZD1222 vaccination. V gene TRBV28 combines with J gene TRBJ1-6; D gene ambiguous. The TCR sequence derives from an adult in good health. CDR3 amino acids: CASSLRPHNSPLHF. The CDR3 bases are TGTGCCAGCAGTTTAAGGCCCCATAATTCACCCCTCCACTTT.